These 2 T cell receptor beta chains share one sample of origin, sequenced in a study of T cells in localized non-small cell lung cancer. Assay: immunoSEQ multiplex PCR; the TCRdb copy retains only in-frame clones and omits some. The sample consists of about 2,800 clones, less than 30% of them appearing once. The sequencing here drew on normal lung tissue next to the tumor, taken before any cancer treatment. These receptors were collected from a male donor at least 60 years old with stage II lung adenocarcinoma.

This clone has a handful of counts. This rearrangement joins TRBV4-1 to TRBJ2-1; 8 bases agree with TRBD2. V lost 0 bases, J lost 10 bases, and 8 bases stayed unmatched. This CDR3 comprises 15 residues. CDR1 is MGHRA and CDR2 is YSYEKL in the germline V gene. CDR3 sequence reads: CASSQEDGRGNEQFF. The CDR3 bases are TGCGCCAGCAGCCAAGAGGACGGGAGGGGCAACGAGCAGTTCTTC.

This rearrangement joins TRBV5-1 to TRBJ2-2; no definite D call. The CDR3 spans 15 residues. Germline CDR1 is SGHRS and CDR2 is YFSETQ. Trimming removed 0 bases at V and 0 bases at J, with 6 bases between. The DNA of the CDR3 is TGCGCCAGCAGCTTGGATCCTGCGAACACCGGGGAGCTGTTTTTT. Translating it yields CASSLDPANTGELFF.